This TCR beta chain was observed in a study of blood T cell repertoires in COVID-19. Study in general: Researchers got acute and convalescent COVID-19 samples from the United States, Italy and Spain.

The V end lost 0 bases, the J end lost 6 bases, and 17 bases lay between the germline ends. Germline V gives CDR1 ENHRY, CDR2 SYGVKD. This CDR3 has 16 amino acids. TCRdb's table, derived via immunoSEQ multiplex PCR, lists solely in-frame clones and lacks some. Of around 190,000 clones listed, roughly 80% are singletons. Everyone who took part was roughly 18 to 90 years old, and they came from about two dozen US areas. Self-reported history from a screening survey and questionnaire set each donor's cohort. This sequence was found in a woman in her 30s who had recovered from COVID-19. This rearrangement joins TRBV10-3 to TRBJ1-1; tentative D call: TRBD1 (6 bases). The sample taken for sequencing was PBMCs or T cells enriched from blood (not recorded which). The CDR3 DNA reads TGTGCCATCAGTGAGTCGACTCGAGGGGGTGGTGCTGAAGCTTTCTTT. This encodes CAISESTRGGGAEAFF.